These 25 T cell receptor beta chains came from one sample sequenced in a study of tumor and adjacent non-tumor tissue in lung cancer. The template was RNA from unsorted bulk tissue. The library came from three nested PCR rounds adapted from ARM-PCR protocols. TCRdb re-derived calls from the multiplex PCR reads in MiXCR, one entry per CDR3 protein. The sample records some 90,000 distinct CDR3 sequences, around 59% being singletons. The specimen sequenced was lung tumor tissue. These receptors all come from a man aged 70 or older with non-small cell lung cancer.

The chain recombines TRBV7-8 with TRBJ2-7; D is uncertain. The CDR3 totals 14 residues. Deletions cut 3 bases from V and 2 bases from J, with 11 bases between. Germline V gene data show CDR1 as SGHVS and CDR2 as FQNEAQ. This CDR3 is CASSLVTGAYEQYF. Here the CDR3 DNA reads TGTGCCAGCAGCTTGGTGACTGGAGCCTACGAGCAGTACTTC.

Note on this clonotype: At one boundary the junction diverges from the germline segment, which might be a read error. This sequence joins TRBV20-1 and TRBJ1-5; D uncertain. Germline V gives CDR1 DFQATT, CDR2 SNEGSKA (reference sequence). This CDR3 spans 13 amino acids. The CDR3 DNA reads as TGCAATGCTAGGCCGGAGAGTCATCAGCCCCAGCATTTT. This sequence encodes CNARPESHQPQHF.

On this clonotype: The junction departs from germline at one end; a sequencing error may be responsible. The chain couples TRBV19 to TRBJ2-1, with TRBD2 identical over 7 bases. The CDR3 extends over 15 amino acids. The germline CDR1 and CDR2 sequences are LNHDA and SQIVND (reference sequence). Here the CDR3 reads CASSGERGLYNEQFF. The CDR3 DNA reads TGTGCTAGTAGTGGGGAGCGGGGACTCTACAATGAGCAGTTCTTC.

This clonotype was counted once. One junction end disagrees with the germline gene, perhaps due to a read error. The chain carries TRBV5-1 and TRBJ2-5, with D perhaps matching TRBD2 (5 bases). The CDR3 covers 14 residues. Germline CDR1 SGHRS, CDR2 YFSETQ. The CDR3 spells CASSFTLREETKYF. DNA for the CDR3: TGCGCCAGCAGCTTTACATTGAGGGAAGAGACCAAGTACTTC.

For this clonotype: The junction departs from germline at one end; a sequencing error may be responsible. CDR3: CASRPVASGRIDMQYF. In DNA form, the CDR3 reads TGTGCCAGTCGGCCGGTGGCTAGCGGGAGAATAGATATGCAGTATTTT. This chain connects TRBV6-9 to TRBJ2-3; 10 bases agree with TRBD2. Germline lookup yields CDR1 MNHGY and CDR2 SVAAGI. This CDR3 is 16 amino acids long.

This rearrangement joins TRBV29-1 to TRBJ2-7; D gene unclear. The CDR3 sequence is 13 residues long. The V end was cut by 8 bases, the J end by 6 bases, with 20 bases between. Per germline, CDR1 SQVTM and CDR2 ANQGSEA. DNA of the CDR3: TGCAGCATTGGGCCCAAGACATTTAGCGAGCAGTACTTC. This sequence encodes CSIGPKTFSEQYF.

The gene calls are TRBV5-5 and TRBJ2-5; 7 positions agree with TRBD2. V shed 4 bases, J shed 9 bases, and the junction held 6 bases outside the gene matches. Germline V lookup: CDR1 SGHKS, CDR2 YYEKEE (reference sequence). This CDR3 comprises 12 residues. CDR3 protein: CASSDFAGAQYF. DNA of the CDR3: TGTGCCAGCAGCGATTTTGCGGGGGCCCAGTACTTC.

The sample holds one count of this clonotype. One end of the junction does not line up with germline, which may come from a read error. V gene TRBV11-2 combines with J gene TRBJ2-7; D remains ambiguous. Germline-derived CDR1 and CDR2 are SGHAT and FQNNGV. The CDR3 loop spans 14 amino acids. DNA of the CDR3: TGTGCCTTCAGCTTAGATTTGATGGGGTACGAGCAGTACTTT. It translates to CAFSLDLMGYEQYF.

This chain links TRBV7-9 with TRBJ2-7; D is unresolved. The CDR3 totals 13 residues. Deletions cut 5 bases from V and 4 bases from J, with 12 bases between. Germline values: CDR1 SEHNR, CDR2 FQNEAQ (reference sequence). CDR3 protein: CASSLRPLYEQYF. DNA of the CDR3: TGTGCCAGCAGCCTCAGGCCACTATACGAGCAGTACTTC.

With regard to this clonotype: Given a much more abundant clone one base away, this may be a read error. The V call is TRBV6-1, the J call TRBJ2-7; 7 bases fit TRBD2. Trimming cost V 8 bases and J 7 bases; bases outside gene matches: 20. Germline assignment: CDR1 MNHNS and CDR2 SASEGT. The CDR3 contains 16 residues. The CDR3 coding sequence is TGTGCCAGCCAGTTTGGCGCGGGGGTGAGATGGATGGAGCAGTACTTC. It specifies CASQFGAGVRWMEQYF.

This clonotype showed up many times. As DNA, the CDR3 is TGCAGCGGTGGTATCGGCATTTCGGGAGATACGCAGTATTTT. Translation: CSGGIGISGDTQYF. V gene TRBV29-1 combines with J gene TRBJ2-3; D is undetermined. Germline V gene data show CDR1 as SQVTM and CDR2 as ANQGSEA. This CDR3 spans 14 amino acids. Trimming removed 7 bases from V and 5 bases from J, with 19 bases in between.

There are a few counts of this clonotype. The gene calls are TRBV28 and TRBJ1-2; no clear D. V was shortened by 7 bases and J by 2 bases, with 11 bases between the two germline ends. CDR3 length: 13 residues. CDR1 and CDR2 from the germline V gene are MDHEN and SYDVKM. CDR3 residues: CASNSDGNYGYTF. The CDR3 nucleotides are TGTGCCAGCAATTCGGACGGCAACTATGGCTACACCTTC.

This clonotype was detected only once. A read error may be the cause here, since a much bigger clone is one base away. This chain joins TRBV20-1 and TRBJ2-5, with D unclear. V was cut by 6 bases and J by 4 bases, with 18 bases left in between. CDR1 and CDR2 from the germline V gene are DFQATT and SNEGSKA (reference sequence). The CDR3 is 14 residues long. CDR3 protein: CSAIRPPRRETQYF. In nucleotides, the CDR3 is TGCAGTGCCATCCGGCCCCCAAGACGAGAGACCCAGTACTTC.

This clonotype came up many times. The chain links TRBV29-1 to TRBJ1-1, with D perhaps matching TRBD1 (6 bases). The CDR3 consists of 13 residues. Germline V gene lookup returns CDR1 SQVTM and CDR2 ANQGSEA. The ends were cut back, 3 bases at V and 1 base at J, with 9 bases in the middle. The CDR3 nucleotides read TGCAGCGTTGAGGGACACTCGAACACTGAAGCTTTCTTT. It specifies CSVEGHSNTEAFF.

This clonotype was seen a handful of times. The V and J genes are TRBV20-1 and TRBJ1-5, with D perhaps TRBD1 (5 bases). CDR3 length equals 13 residues. Trimming stripped 4 bases from V and 5 bases from J, with 12 bases between. CDR1 is DFQATT and CDR2 is SNEGSKA in the germline V gene (reference sequence). The CDR3 DNA is TGCAGTGCTATCATACAGGTGCATCAGCCCCAGCATTTT. Encoded protein: CSAIIQVHQPQHF.

As to this clonotype: A clone one base away is much larger, so this may be a read error. The chain uses TRBV27 and TRBJ2-7; D possibly uses TRBD1 or TRBD2 (5 bases each). Germline lookup yields CDR1 MNHEY and CDR2 SMNVEV (reference sequence). The CDR3 extends over 14 amino acids. CDR3 region: CTTQGLGGSYEQYF. The CDR3 DNA follows: TGTACCACCCAGGGTCTTGGGGGCTCCTACGAGCAGTACTTC.

In its sample, this clonotype was seen a few times. V and J are TRBV2 and TRBJ1-1; TRBD1 agrees at 9 bases. This CDR3 is 14 amino acids long. Germline V gene data show CDR1 as SNHLY and CDR2 as FYNNEI. J gave up 3 bases and V 6 bases, and 5 bases lay outside the gene matches. The CDR3 here is CASSGDRAYTEAFF. The CDR3 DNA follows: TGTGCCAGCAGCGGGGACAGGGCCTACACTGAAGCTTTCTTT.

Of note for this clonotype: This sequence may be a read error, since a much larger clone differs from it by one base. The V and J genes are TRBV20-1 and TRBJ1-5; D is ambiguous. The CDR3 has 12 amino acids. CDR1 and CDR2 (germline): DFQATT, SNEGSKA (reference sequence). The ends were cut back, 4 bases at V and 6 bases at J, with 10 bases in the middle. CDR3 nucleotide sequence: TGCAGTGCTAAAAGCCGGGGTCAGCCCCAGCATTTT. Its protein is CSAKSRGQPQHF.

This sequence joins TRBV29-1 and TRBJ2-5; D may be TRBD2 (6 bases). The CDR3 extends over 12 amino acids. V was shortened by 8 bases and J by 7 bases, with 17 bases between the two germline ends. Germline CDR1 SQVTM, CDR2 ANQGSEA. The CDR3 DNA sequence: TGCAGCAACGGGACTCCTGAACGGACCCAGTACTTC. It translates to CSNGTPERTQYF.

This clonotype was observed at least ten times. V usage is TRBV11-2 and J usage is TRBJ2-5; 15 bases are a match to TRBD2. This CDR3 has 20 amino acids. Germline CDR1 reads SGHAT; CDR2 reads FQNNGV. V was clipped by 3 bases and J by 1 base; unmatched bases: 12. The CDR3 sequence is CASSLGFGLAGGGIQETQYF. The CDR3 DNA is TGTGCCAGCAGCTTGGGGTTCGGACTAGCGGGGGGGGGGATCCAAGAGACCCAGTACTTC.

As to this clonotype: One junction end does not reproduce the germline sequence, and a read error may be involved. J is TRBJ2-5 and V is TRBV11-2, with D unclear. Germline loops: CDR1 SGHAT, CDR2 FQNNGV. The CDR3 contains 15 residues. The CDR3 region has the DNA TGTGCCAGCATCTTAGGTGCGGTCTTCTCGGAGACCCAGTACTTC. The encoded protein is CASILGAVFSETQYF.

With regard to this clonotype: Being one base from a much bigger clone, this may be a read error. V is TRBV7-8 and J is TRBJ1-6; D gene unclear. Per germline, CDR1 SGHVS and CDR2 FQNEAQ. The CDR3 is made up of 16 amino acids. CDR3 DNA sequence: TGTGCCAGCAGCTTAAATAACCTGCCAAATAATTCACCCCTCCTCTTT. It is translated as CASSLNNLPNNSPLLF.

Turning to this clonotype: A read error may explain this, as a much larger clone is one base away. The chain has TRBV5-6 and TRBJ2-3; D is unclear. The end of the DNA fits TRBJ1-5 better, so the J call may be wrong. CDR1 is SGHDT and CDR2 is YYEEEE in the germline V gene. CDR3 length equals 13 residues. The CDR3 DNA follows: TGTGCCAGCAGCTTGAGGACTCCTTATACGCAGCATTTT. Encoded protein: CASSLRTPYTQHF.

This rearrangement joins TRBV6-5 to TRBJ2-5; D perhaps matches TRBD1 (6 bases). Germline loops: CDR1 MNHEY, CDR2 SVGAGI. The CDR3 extends over 14 amino acids. Trimming took 11 bases from V and 2 from J, leaving 18 bases between them. In DNA form, the CDR3 reads TGTGCCGGCCGGCCCCAGGACAGTCAAGAGACCCAGTACTTC. Amino acids: CAGRPQDSQETQYF.

This clonotype was counted ten times or more. This sequence joins TRBV24-1 and TRBJ2-1, with TRBD1 matching over 11 bases. Losses at the gene ends were 9 bases for V and 4 bases for J; bases not matched to a gene: 7. Germline assignment: CDR1 KGHDR and CDR2 SFDVKD. This CDR3 contains 15 residues. CDR3 bases: TGTGCCACCCAACATGGGACAGGGGGTTACAATGAGCAGTTCTTC. This sequence encodes CATQHGTGGYNEQFF.